The 20 T cell receptor beta chains below come from one sample, sequenced in a study of T cell clonotyping in hematopoietic cell transplantation. Time point described: recipient sample about 28 days before transplant, after cytoreduction. Clones were read by immunoSEQ multiplex PCR, and TCRdb kept only the in-frame ones, dropping some. The table shows over 25,000 clones, with more than 60% occurring only once. Material: peripheral blood mononuclear cells, obtained before stem cell transplant. The receptors shown here come from a woman in her twenties or thirties with chronic myeloid leukemia. Some clones in this sample may be carry-over from other donors' samples.

This chain links TRBV5-1 with TRBJ2-2; D remains unclear. The V and J ends lost 5 bases and 2 bases respectively, with 10 bases between them. Germline values: CDR1 SGHRS, CDR2 YFSETQ. The CDR3 loop spans 14 amino acids. This chain's CDR3 is CASRNWVNTGELFF. The CDR3 DNA sequence: TGCGCCAGCAGGAACTGGGTTAACACCGGGGAGCTGTTTTTT.

This chain uses TRBV11-2 with TRBJ2-7; D unclear. Germline CDR1 is SGHAT and CDR2 is FQNNGV. V gave up 4 bases and J gave up 0 bases, with 4 bases separating them. The CDR3 has 12 residues. The CDR3 region is CASSSLSYEQYV. In nucleotides, the CDR3 is TGTGCCAGCAGCTCCCTCTCCTACGAGCAGTACGTC.

The rearrangement links TRBV6-1 to TRBJ2-2, with TRBD1 identical over 10 bases. Trimming removed 2 bases from V and 6 bases from J; junction bases left unmatched: 6. In germline, CDR1 is MNHNS, CDR2 SASEGT. This CDR3 contains 16 residues. This CDR3 reads CASSELRGQGSGELFF. The CDR3 nucleotides read TGTGCCAGCAGTGAACTACGGGGACAGGGGTCCGGGGAGCTGTTTTTT.

The gene calls are TRBV7-3 and TRBJ1-6; the D gene is possibly TRBD1 (5 bases). The ends were cut back, 5 bases at V and 8 bases at J, with 10 bases in the middle. The CDR3 is made up of 13 amino acids. Germline assignment: CDR1 SGHTA and CDR2 FQGTGA. The CDR3 spells CASSRQSYSPLHF. The DNA of the CDR3 is TGTGCCAGCAGCCGACAGTCCTATTCACCCCTCCACTTT.

The chain's CDR3 is CASSQVYQRYNEQFF. DNA for the CDR3: TGCGCCAGCAGCCAAGTTTATCAGAGATACAATGAGCAGTTCTTC. This chain links TRBV4-1 with TRBJ2-1; D ambiguous. The germline V gene encodes CDR1 MGHRA and CDR2 YSYEKL. V lost 1 base to trimming and J lost 4 bases, with 11 bases between them. This CDR3 contains 15 residues.

This chain uses TRBV7-2 with TRBJ2-5; D unresolved. Germline lookup yields CDR1 SGHTA and CDR2 FQGNSA. There are 12 residues in the CDR3. With 3 bases removed from V and 4 bases from J, the gap between germline ends came to 6 bases. CDR3 protein: CASSFGLETQYF. The CDR3 bases are TGTGCCAGCAGCTTCGGCCTAGAGACCCAGTACTTC.

This sequence joins TRBV6-6 and TRBJ1-5; D is undetermined. The germline gives CDR1 MNHNY, CDR2 SVGAGI (reference sequence). V was cut by 0 bases and J by 1 base, with 1 base left in between. CDR3 length: 13 residues. In DNA form, the CDR3 reads TGTGCCAGCAGTTACTCCAGCAATCAGCCCCAGCATTTT. Amino acids: CASSYSSNQPQHF.

The chain couples TRBV28 to TRBJ1-5; D gene ambiguous. Between the trimmed V and J ends, which lost 5 bases and 8 bases, there was a span of 13 bases. The germline CDR1 and CDR2 sequences are MDHEN and SYDVKM. The CDR3 length is 13 residues. DNA for the CDR3: TGTGCCAGCAGTCTTGGGTTGGTGAAGCCCCAGCATTTT. Translating gives CASSLGLVKPQHF. Looking up the rest from reference TRBV28 and TRBJ1-5 gives the full variable domain: DVKVTQSSRYLVKRTGEKVFLECVQDMDHENMFWYRQDPGLGLRLIYFSYDVKMKEKGDIPEGYSVSREKKERFSLILESASTNQTSMYLCASSLGLVKPQHFGDGTRLSIL.

This chain uses TRBV5-6 with TRBJ1-6, with D possibly being TRBD1 (6 bases). Germline CDR1 reads SGHDT; CDR2 reads YYEEEE. The CDR3 contains 16 residues. V lost 3 bases, J lost 9 bases, and 19 bases lay in between. The CDR3 coding sequence is TGTGCCAGCAGCTCCACCCCCGGGGGCAGTTCTTCACCCCTCCACTTT. As protein: CASSSTPGGSSSPLHF.

The rearrangement links TRBV6-1 to TRBJ1-2; 7 nucleotides agree with TRBD1. CDR3 length: 16 amino acids. CDR1 and CDR2 (germline): MNHNS, SASEGT. V trimming: 2 bases; J trimming: 3 bases; junction bases outside the gene matches: 9. The CDR3 coding sequence is TGTGCCAGCAGTGAACCTCTCGACAGGGATGACTATGGCTACACCTTC. As protein: CASSEPLDRDDYGYTF.

The chain employs TRBV5-6 and TRBJ1-1, with TRBD1 matching 10 bases. The trim removed 1 base at V and 6 bases at J, leaving 9 bases unmatched. In germline, CDR1 is SGHDT, CDR2 YYEEEE. This CDR3 has 16 residues. CDR3 residues: CASSLNSGTGVAEAFF. CDR3 in DNA: TGTGCCAGCAGCTTGAACAGTGGGACAGGGGTCGCTGAAGCTTTCTTT.

This chain connects TRBV4-2 to TRBJ1-1; possible D gene TRBD1, 5 bases. This CDR3 contains 16 residues. The germline gives CDR1 LGHNA, CDR2 YNFKEQ. Trimming took off 2 bases at V and 3 bases at J, with 16 bases between the two ends. CDR3 region: CASSQNTGTGDTEAFF. The CDR3 bases are TGTGCCAGCAGCCAAAACACCGGGACTGGGGACACTGAAGCTTTCTTT.

The chain joins TRBV30 to TRBJ1-2; D is unclear. Germline-derived CDR1 and CDR2 are GTSNPN and SVGIG (reference sequence). V was clipped by 1 base and J by 3 bases, with 6 bases between them. The CDR3 loop spans 12 amino acids. The CDR3 sequence is CAWSDRYYGYTF. CDR3 DNA sequence: TGTGCCTGGAGTGACAGATACTATGGCTACACCTTC.

The rearrangement links TRBV30 to TRBJ2-1; the D is unclear. CDR3 size: 13 residues. In germline, CDR1 is GTSNPN, CDR2 SVGIG (reference sequence). Trimming left V 3 bases short and J 0 bases short, with 6 bases between. The CDR3 is CAWRFSSYNEQFF. CDR3 in DNA: TGTGCCTGGAGGTTCAGCTCCTACAATGAGCAGTTCTTC.

This rearrangement joins TRBV5-6 to TRBJ1-6; 9 nucleotides align to TRBD1. V lost 4 bases, J lost 10 bases, and 12 bases stayed unmatched. Germline CDR1 is SGHDT and CDR2 is YYEEEE. This CDR3 region has 16 residues. CDR3 loop: CASSQYRGRIKSPLHF. CDR3 sequence (DNA): TGTGCCAGCAGCCAATACAGGGGGCGCATCAAATCACCCCTCCACTTT.

The chain has TRBV7-3 and TRBJ2-3; 11 nucleotides line up with TRBD2. CDR1 and CDR2 from the germline V gene are SGHTA and FQGTGA. The CDR3 has 16 residues. The junction had 5 bases not matched to a gene; V was cut back by 0 bases and J by 6 bases. The CDR3 is CASSLTTSGGQDTQYF. The CDR3 DNA follows: TGTGCCAGCAGCTTAACCACTAGCGGGGGCCAGGATACGCAGTATTTT.

The V call is TRBV7-8, the J call TRBJ1-1; D ambiguous. The CDR3 loop spans 12 amino acids. The V gene lost 2 bases and the J gene lost 5 bases, with 6 bases spanning the gap. Looked up from germline, CDR1 is SGHVS and CDR2 is FQNEAQ. CDR3 coding DNA: TGTGCCAGCAGCTTATTGTTTACTGAAGCTTTCTTT. As protein: CASSLLFTEAFF.

This clone was seen only once. The V call is TRBV10-3, the J call TRBJ2-7; no reliable D call. V was pared by 2 bases and J by 4 bases, with 9 bases between. Germline-derived CDR1 and CDR2 are ENHRY and SYGVKD. This CDR3 is built from 13 residues. The CDR3 sequence is CAISELGRYEQYF. The DNA of the CDR3 is TGTGCCATCAGTGAGCTCGGACGGTACGAGCAGTACTTC.

This clone was seen just once. The chain has TRBV4-1 and TRBJ2-1, with a tentative D call TRBD2 (5 bases). V was shortened by 1 base and J by 8 bases, with 12 bases between the two germline ends. Germline lookup yields CDR1 MGHRA and CDR2 YSYEKL. The CDR3 sequence is 14 residues long. CDR3 bases: TGCGCCAGCAGCCAAGTTGGGAGCTTCGATGAGCAGTTCTTC. Protein: CASSQVGSFDEQFF.

The chain is built from TRBV27 and TRBJ1-3; the D gene is possibly TRBD1 (5 bases). The germline CDR1 and CDR2 sequences are MNHEY and SMNVEV (reference sequence). The CDR3 consists of 14 residues. Trimming removed 5 bases from V and 4 bases from J, with 12 bases in between. The CDR3: CASSQGQRGNTIYF. The DNA of the CDR3 is TGTGCCAGCAGTCAGGGTCAGCGCGGAAACACCATATATTTT.